This T cell receptor (beta chain) is from a study of T cells in Graves' hyperthyroidism and ophthalmopathy. Study-wide results and limits: By a 13 V-J model, ophthalmopathy was set apart from stable hyperthyroidism.

Graves' hyperthyroidism was deemed stable given no ophthalmopathy progression within 18 months. Hyperthyroidism had been newly diagnosed in patients aged 18 to 65, and its duration was under 2 months. Clinical symptoms, serum thyroxine and TRAb, thyroid ultrasound and orbital computed tomography together formed the diagnostic basis. V dropped 5 bases and J dropped 0 bases, with 11 bases sitting between them. The CDR3 is made up of 15 amino acids. The investigators amplified TCR beta CDR3 regions from RNA transcripts. The TCR CDR3 was amplified in a first-round RT-PCR using the HTBI primer set. One entry per CDR3 protein results from TCRdb running MiXCR on the multiplex PCR reads. The data show hundreds of thousands of distinct CDR3 sequences, about 14% seen once. This clonotype occurred a few times. Its antigen is not identified.

The chain recombines TRBV12-3 or TRBV12-4 with TRBJ1-3; perhaps TRBD1 as D (6 bases). The receptor was derived from a woman aged 18-29 years with Graves' hyperthyroidism. The sequenced sample consisted of blood. CDR3 residues: CASSEQGVSGNTIYF. Here the CDR3 DNA reads TGTGCCAGCAGTGAACAGGGAGTCTCTGGAAACACCATATATTTT.